This TCR beta chain came from a study of T cell repertoires in ileal Crohn's disease. Produced via immunoSEQ multiplex PCR; TCRdb's table is partial and in-frame only. The sample lists around 3,700 clones, roughly 70% occurring once. Study outcomes and limitations: Active smokers at surgery had more clonal expansions than non-smokers.

Time point here: neoterminal ileum biopsy at postoperative endoscopy, about 6 months after surgery. V shed 0 bases and J shed 10 bases, with 10 bases lying between them. This CDR3 is built from 13 residues. Looked up from germline, CDR1 is SGHDN and CDR2 is FVKESK. To note about this clone: As yet, its antigen is unknown.

Sequencing used ileal tissue. The TCR comes from an adult with Crohn's disease. This rearrangement joins TRBV14 to TRBJ2-1; no definite D call. The DNA of the CDR3 is TGTGCCAGCAGCCAAGAGATGTACTCCGAGCAGTTCTTC. It translates to CASSQEMYSEQFF. The variable domain in full, with the rest retrieved from reference TRBV14 and TRBJ2-1, is EAGVTQFPSHSVIEKGQTVTLRCDPISGHDNLYWYRRVMGKEIKFLLHFVKESKQDESGMPNNRFLAERTGGTYSTLKVQPAELEDSGVYFCASSQEMYSEQFFGPGTRLTVL.